Listed below are T cell receptor beta chains from one sample, sequenced in a study of technical replicates of blood from a few donors. Assay: immunoSEQ multiplex PCR; the TCRdb copy retains only in-frame clones and omits some. The data hold fewer than 75,000 clones, with 93% observed a single time. Input material: T cells isolated from PBMCs. The receptors were sampled from a human donor in good health. The CDR3 runs from the conserved cysteine through the conserved F or W. D genes are given only for firm matches. Part of the rows lack a size; the others show once, few, many or a class for expanded clones.

j_gene	v_gene	abundance	d_gene	CDR3nt	CDR3aa
TRBJ2-2	TRBV7-3	-	TRBD2	TGTGCCAGCAGCTTTGCGGGGGGCACCGGGGAGCTGTTTTTT	CASSFAGGTGELFF
TRBJ2-7	TRBV28	-	TRBD1	TGTGCCAGCAGTAGTCCCGGGACAGGCCTGAGCTCCTACGAGCAGTACTTC	CASSSPGTGLSSYEQYF
TRBJ1-3	TRBV9	-	-	TGTGCCAGCAGCGATGGGGGGGGCGCAAGTGGAAACACCATATATTTT	CASSDGGGASGNTIYF
TRBJ2-3	TRBV19	-	-	TGTGCCAGTAGTCCCCTGTGGCAGAACACAGATACGCAGTATTTT	CASSPLWQNTDTQYF
TRBJ1-1	TRBV7-6	-	TRBD1	TGTGCCAGCAGCTTAGTTACAGGGGTTATGGGCACCACTGAAGCTTTCTTT	CASSLVTGVMGTTEAFF
TRBJ2-4	TRBV5-4	-	TRBD2	TGTGCCAGCAGCCTGCATAGCGGGGGCAAAAACATTCAGTACTTC	CASSLHSGGKNIQYF
TRBJ2-3	TRBV5-1	-	TRBD2	TGCGCCAGCAGCCCAGGCCCCAGGACTAGCGGGAGGGCCACAGATACGCAGTATTTT	CASSPGPRTSGRATDTQYF
TRBJ2-5	TRBV2	-	TRBD1	TGTGCCAGCAGTGCGACAGGGGGTGAGACCCAGTACTTC	CASSATGGETQYF
TRBJ2-7	TRBV11-2	-	TRBD2	TGTGCCAGCAGCTCGGGACTAGCGATACACGAGCAGTACTTC	CASSSGLAIHEQYF
TRBJ1-4	TRBV19	once	TRBD1	TGTGCCAGTAGCGGGACAGGGCCTGAAAAACTGTTTTTT	CASSGTGPEKLFF
TRBJ2-7	TRBV6-5	-	TRBD2	TGTGCCAGCAGCGCCAGCGGGAGTTCCCACGAGCAGTACTTC	CASSASGSSHEQYF
TRBJ1-1	TRBV4-2	-	-	TGTGCCAGCAGCCGAACCCAGCGGGGCGGAGACCTCACTGAAGCTTTCTTT	CASSRTQRGGDLTEAFF
TRBJ2-7	TRBV30	-	TRBD2	TGTGCCTGGAGGATAGCGGGGGCGGGAAGCGAGCAGTACTTC	CAWRIAGAGSEQYF
TRBJ2-7	TRBV11-3	-	-	TGTGCCAGCAGGGCCCAAACCTACGAGCAGTACTTC	CASRAQTYEQYF
TRBJ2-7	TRBV7-8	-	TRBD2	TGTGCCAGCAGCTTAGCGCACCCGGGACTAGCGTTTTACGAGCAGTACTTC	CASSLAHPGLAFYEQYF
TRBJ1-5	TRBV6-6	few	-	TGTGCCAGTCAGAGGGGCAATCAGCCCCAGCATTTT	CASQRGNQPQHF
TRBJ1-1	TRBV19	-	-	TGTGCCAGTAGTATGACCGGGAACCTAGGGCTGAACACTGAAGCTTTCTTT	CASSMTGNLGLNTEAFF
TRBJ2-5	TRBV10-3	-	-	TGTGCCATCGGTGGGGCACAAGAGACCCAGTACTTC	CAIGGAQETQYF
TRBJ2-7	TRBV18	-	-	TGTGCCAGCTCACCGGATGGCGGAGCCTACGAGCAGTACTTC	CASSPDGGAYEQYF
TRBJ1-3	TRBV6-5	-	-	TGTGCCAGCAGTGCTTCTCTTACATCTGGAAACACCATATATTTT	CASSASLTSGNTIYF
TRBJ2-1	TRBV9	few	TRBD2	TGTGCCAGCAGCGTAGTAGTAGGCCTTAGCGGGAATGAGCAGTTCTTC	CASSVVVGLSGNEQFF
TRBJ1-1	TRBV28	-	-	TGTGCCAGCAGTTTTCCACATGAAGCTTTCTTT	CASSFPHEAFF
TRBJ2-7	TRBV7-6	-	TRBD1	TGTGCCAGCAGCTTAGACCCTGACAGGGTTCGGGAGCAGTACTTC	CASSLDPDRVREQYF
TRBJ1-4	TRBV4-2	-	-	TGTGCCAGCAATTCTCCACGGGGTAATGAAAAACTGTTTTTT	CASNSPRGNEKLFF
TRBJ1-2	TRBV19	-	-	TGTGCCAGTAGTATCATCGCCGTGGGGGCAGCCTACACCTTC	CASSIIAVGAAYTF
TRBJ2-1	TRBV4-2	once	TRBD2	TGTGCCAGCAGTCGGAGCGGGACTAGCGGACCCTCCTACAATGAGCAGTTCTTC	CASSRSGTSGPSYNEQFF
TRBJ1-1	TRBV11-2	-	-	TGTGCCAGCAGCTTAGGGGGGGGTTACACTGAAGCTTTCTTT	CASSLGGGYTEAFF
TRBJ2-7	TRBV4-1	-	-	TGCGCCAGCAGCCACGGGGGGCGCTACGAGCAGTACTTC	CASSHGGRYEQYF
TRBJ1-6	TRBV10-1	-	TRBD1	TGCGCCAGCAGTGAGTCCCGGGACAGGGGCTCCTATAATTCACCCCTCCACTTT	CASSESRDRGSYNSPLHF
TRBJ2-7	TRBV6-6	-	-	TGTGCCAGCACCTCTATACCCCCCTACGAGCAGTACTTC	CASTSIPPYEQYF
TRBJ1-3	TRBV5-4	-	-	TGTGCCAGCAGCTTGGGAGGAGGGGGAAACACCATATATTTT	CASSLGGGGNTIYF
TRBJ1-1	TRBV6-5	-	-	TGTGCCAGCAGTTACTCATCAAAGACATACACTGAAGCTTTCTTT	CASSYSSKTYTEAFF
TRBJ1-1	TRBV9	few	-	TGTGCCAGCAGCGTAGCCAGAAACACTGAAGCTTTCTTT	CASSVARNTEAFF
TRBJ1-1	TRBV28	-	TRBD1	TGTGCCAGCAGCGGACAGGATGATGCTGAAGCTTTCTTT	CASSGQDDAEAFF
TRBJ1-3	TRBV6-6	-	TRBD1	TGTGCCAGCAGTCCACAGGGGACGTCGGGGAACACCATATATTTT	CASSPQGTSGNTIYF
TRBJ2-7	TRBV27	few	-	TGTGCCAGCAGCCTAGGACAAGGGGCCTACGAGCAGTACTTC	CASSLGQGAYEQYF
TRBJ1-5	TRBV2	-	TRBD1	TGTGCCAGCAGTAAGGAGACAGGGAACAATCAGCCCCAGCATTTT	CASSKETGNNQPQHF
TRBJ1-5	TRBV6-5	-	-	TGTGCCAGCAGTTACCTGAGTGGCAATCAGCCCCAGCATTTT	CASSYLSGNQPQHF
TRBJ1-6	TRBV19	-	TRBD1	TGTGCCAGTAGTTGGACAGGGGATTCACCCCTCCACTTT	CASSWTGDSPLHF
TRBJ2-6	TRBV28	-	-	TGTGCCGCCCGGACAACCTCTGGGGCCAACGTCCTGACTTTC	CAARTTSGANVLTF
TRBJ2-4	TRBV5-4	once	-	TGTGCCAGCAGCTATTCAGGCGACCTAGCCAAAAACATTCAGTACTTC	CASSYSGDLAKNIQYF
TRBJ1-1	TRBV2	-	-	TGTGCCAGCAGGGGACTCACTGAAGCTTTCTTT	CASRGLTEAFF
TRBJ1-5	TRBV4-1	once	-	TGCGCCAGCAGCCAAGGAGGGTTGGAAGGAGGGCTCAATCAGCCCCAGCATTTT	CASSQGGLEGGLNQPQHF
TRBJ1-2	TRBV7-9	-	-	TGTGCCAGCAGCTTAGGTCAGGGGAATGGCTACACCTTC	CASSLGQGNGYTF
TRBJ1-1	TRBV14	few	-	TGTGCCAGCAGCCAAGATTCAGGGTTGCGGGCTTTCTTT	CASSQDSGLRAFF
TRBJ1-2	TRBV7-9	few	-	TGTGCCAGCAGCTTAGCCACCATGACAGATGGCTACACCTTC	CASSLATMTDGYTF
TRBJ2-2	TRBV7-9	-	-	TGTGCCAGCAGCCCGGAGGTTTCCGGGGAGCTGTTTTTT	CASSPEVSGELFF
TRBJ2-7	TRBV13	-	TRBD2	TGTGCCAGCAGCTTGGGGTGGACTAGCGGGATTCGGGTTGGCGAGCAGTACTTC	CASSLGWTSGIRVGEQYF
TRBJ2-5	TRBV6-1	once	-	TGTGCCAGCAGTGTCCGTAGGGGGGAGACCCAGTACTTC	CASSVRRGETQYF
TRBJ2-2	TRBV19	-	TRBD2	TGTGCCAGTAGTATATCGGCTAGCGGCACCGGGGAGCTGTTTTTT	CASSISASGTGELFF
TRBJ1-6	TRBV11-3	-	TRBD1	TGTGCCAGCAGCTTAGATCGGACAGGGAGTTTTGATAATTCACCCCTCCACTTT	CASSLDRTGSFDNSPLHF